The T cell receptor (beta chain) described here comes from a study of T cells after posttransplantation cyclophosphamide. Sequenced by immunoSEQ multiplex PCR; TCRdb stores in-frame clones only, minus some. The repertoire holds about 53,000 clones, with about 86% as singletons. Study-level results: Recipient CMV seropositivity and CMV reactivation strongly tracked TRB clonality. Later blood repertoires were often dominated by clones from the donor CD8+ memory compartment. TRB overlap between skin or GI tissue T cells and blood was limited.

This clone appeared a single time. What it binds is not known. The sequence was collected from a young man with a blood cancer, CMV-positive, and with a related stem cell donor. Sequenced: PBMCs.

CDR3 coding DNA: TGTGCCAGCAGCTTAGAAACTAGCAGGCGCGAGCAGTACTTC. Translated: CASSLETSRREQYF. The chain uses TRBV7-8 and TRBJ2-7; D is possibly TRBD2 (6 bases). Germline V lookup: CDR1 SGHVS, CDR2 FQNEAQ. The CDR3 loop spans 14 amino acids. Trimming left V 1 base short and J 6 bases short, with 13 bases between.